Each of the 4 T cell receptor beta chains below was sequenced from the same sample in a study of T-cell memory formation after mild COVID-19. TCRdb redid the calling of the 5' RACE reads with MiXCR, one entry per CDR3 protein. Found here are under 35,000 distinct CDR3 sequences, 7.4% of them singletons; the top ten hold around an eighth. The sample was PBMCs or a T cell subset sorted from them (not recorded which). The receptor source for this set is an adult woman who had mild COVID-19 (a few samples of this study predate the infection). Cell type and time point are not known.

This clonotype showed up many times. V gene TRBV30 combines with J gene TRBJ1-5; tentatively, D is TRBD1 (5 bases). V lost 5 bases and J 7 bases, leaving 15 bases between the germline ends. CDR3 length: 13 residues. Germline V CDR1 and CDR2: GTSNPN, SVGIG (reference sequence). The CDR3 DNA reads as TGTGCCTGGGGGGCTCAACTAGGCCAGCCCCAGCATTTT. Translating it yields CAWGAQLGQPQHF.

This clonotype was detected many times. The chain uses TRBV7-8 and TRBJ2-7; a weak D match, TRBD2 (6 bases). Germline V gives CDR1 SGHVS, CDR2 FQNEAQ. Trimming cost V 5 bases and J 3 bases, with 14 bases left between them. The CDR3 has 14 residues. The CDR3 sequence: CASSLGGPGYEQYF. The CDR3 DNA follows: TGTGCCAGCAGCCTCGGAGGGCCGGGCTACGAGCAGTACTTC.

This clonotype showed up many times. V usage is TRBV9 and J usage is TRBJ2-7; D not resolved. Trimming cost V 4 bases and J 6 bases, with 17 bases left between them. The CDR3 loop spans 14 amino acids. The germline V gene has CDR1 SGDLS and CDR2 YYNGEE. This CDR3 reads CASSPPTPGGEQYF. Here the CDR3 DNA reads TGTGCCAGCAGCCCTCCGACCCCAGGCGGCGAGCAGTACTTC.

This clonotype appeared many times. The chain links TRBV12-3 or TRBV12-4 to TRBJ1-1; D not certain. The ends were cut back, 6 bases at V and 6 bases at J, with 14 bases in the middle. The CDR3 covers 13 residues. CDR3 sequence (DNA): TGTGCCAGCAGCCGAATCGGGCGAGCTGAAGCTTTCTTT. This gives the protein CASSRIGRAEAFF.